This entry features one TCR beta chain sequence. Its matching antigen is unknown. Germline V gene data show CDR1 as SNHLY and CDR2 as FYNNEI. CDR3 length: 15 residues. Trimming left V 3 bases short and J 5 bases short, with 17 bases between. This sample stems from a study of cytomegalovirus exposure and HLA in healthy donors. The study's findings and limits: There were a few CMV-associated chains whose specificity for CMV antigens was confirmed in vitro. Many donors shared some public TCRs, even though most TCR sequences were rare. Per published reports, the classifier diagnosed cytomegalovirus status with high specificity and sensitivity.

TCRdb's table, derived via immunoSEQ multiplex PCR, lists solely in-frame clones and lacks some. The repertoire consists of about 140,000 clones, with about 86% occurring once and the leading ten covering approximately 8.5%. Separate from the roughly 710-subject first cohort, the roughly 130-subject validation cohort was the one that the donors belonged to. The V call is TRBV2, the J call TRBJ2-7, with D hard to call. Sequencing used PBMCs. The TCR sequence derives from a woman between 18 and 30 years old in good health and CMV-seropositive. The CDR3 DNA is TGTGCCAGCAGTGACCCGGGTTCCCCACCAAACGAGCAGTACTTC. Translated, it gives CASSDPGSPPNEQYF. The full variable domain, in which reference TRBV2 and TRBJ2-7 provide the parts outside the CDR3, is EPEVTQTPSHQVTQMGQEVILRCVPISNHLYFYWYRQILGQKVEFLVSFYNNEISEKSEIFDDQFSVERPDGSNFTLKIRSTKLEDSAMYFCASSDPGSPPNEQYFGPGTRLTVT.